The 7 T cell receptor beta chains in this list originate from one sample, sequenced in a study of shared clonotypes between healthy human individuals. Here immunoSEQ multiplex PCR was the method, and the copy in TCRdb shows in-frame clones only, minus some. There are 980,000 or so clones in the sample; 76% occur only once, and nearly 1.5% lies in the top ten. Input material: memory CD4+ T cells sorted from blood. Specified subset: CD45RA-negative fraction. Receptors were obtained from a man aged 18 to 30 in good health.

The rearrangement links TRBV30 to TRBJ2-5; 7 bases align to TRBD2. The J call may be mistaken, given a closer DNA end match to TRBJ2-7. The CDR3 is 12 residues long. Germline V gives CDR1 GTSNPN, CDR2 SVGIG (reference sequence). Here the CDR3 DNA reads TGTGCCTGGGGACTAGGGTTCAACGAGCAGTACTTC. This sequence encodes CAWGLGFNEQYF.

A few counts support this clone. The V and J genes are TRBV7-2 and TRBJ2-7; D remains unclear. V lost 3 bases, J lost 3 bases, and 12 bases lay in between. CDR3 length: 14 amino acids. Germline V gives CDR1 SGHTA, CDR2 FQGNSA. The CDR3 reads CASSLSWQLYEQYF. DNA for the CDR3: TGTGCCAGCAGCTTGAGTTGGCAGCTCTACGAGCAGTACTTC.

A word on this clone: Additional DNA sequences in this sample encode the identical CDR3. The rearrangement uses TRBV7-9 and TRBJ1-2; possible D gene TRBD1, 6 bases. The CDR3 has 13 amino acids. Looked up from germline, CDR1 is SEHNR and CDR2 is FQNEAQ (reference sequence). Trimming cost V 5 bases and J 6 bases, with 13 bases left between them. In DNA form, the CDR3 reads TGTGCCAGCAGCCTGGAGCAGGGGCATGGCTACACCTTC. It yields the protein CASSLEQGHGYTF.

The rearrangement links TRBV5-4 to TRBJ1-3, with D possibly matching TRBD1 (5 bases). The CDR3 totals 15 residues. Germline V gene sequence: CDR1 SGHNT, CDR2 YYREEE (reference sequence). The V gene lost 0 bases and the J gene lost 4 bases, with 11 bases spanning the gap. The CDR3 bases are TGTGCCAGCAGCTTGGATCTGGGACCAGGAAACACCATATATTTT. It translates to CASSLDLGPGNTIYF.

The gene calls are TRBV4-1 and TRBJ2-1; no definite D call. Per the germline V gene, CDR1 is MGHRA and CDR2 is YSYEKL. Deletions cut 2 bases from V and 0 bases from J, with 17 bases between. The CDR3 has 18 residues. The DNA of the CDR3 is TGCGCCAGCAGCCAAATCTTGGCAGGTGGGGACTCCTACAATGAGCAGTTCTTC. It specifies CASSQILAGGDSYNEQFF.

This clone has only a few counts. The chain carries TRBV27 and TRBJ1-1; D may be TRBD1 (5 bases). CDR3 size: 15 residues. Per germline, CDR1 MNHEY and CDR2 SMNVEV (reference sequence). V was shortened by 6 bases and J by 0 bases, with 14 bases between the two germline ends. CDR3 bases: TGTGCCAGCAGACTCCAGGGAGGAATGAACACTGAAGCTTTCTTT. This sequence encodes CASRLQGGMNTEAFF.

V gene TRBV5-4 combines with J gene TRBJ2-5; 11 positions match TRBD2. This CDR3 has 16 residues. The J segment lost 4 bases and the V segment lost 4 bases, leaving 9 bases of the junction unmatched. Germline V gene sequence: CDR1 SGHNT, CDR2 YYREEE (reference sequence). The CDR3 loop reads CASSPKTSGTLETQYF. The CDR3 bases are TGTGCCAGCAGCCCGAAGACTAGCGGGACGTTAGAGACCCAGTACTTC.